This T cell receptor (beta chain) was sequenced in a study of cytomegalovirus exposure and HLA in healthy donors. For the study at large: Within an early data release were 80 million to 90 million unique TCRs drawn from HLA-typed donors. The study, taken as a whole, reports: Presence/absence analysis assumed near-uniform sequencing depth across donors. In a later analysis, TCR beta V- and J-gene trimming was associated with a missense DCLRE1C variant.

The study ran its PCR with 60 Vbeta and 13 Jbeta primers. Per the original data handling: A later analysis counted 70 million to 85 million unique TCR beta chains, about 11 million shared. The repertoire was sequenced with immunoSEQ multiplex PCR; TCRdb's copy has only in-frame clones and lacks some. V and J calls and clone size come straight from that table; D and trimming were deduced from the DNA. The table has 150,000 to 200,000 clones, around 90% seen once; the top ten hold around 1.5%. The germline V and J ends were trimmed by 3 bases and 2 bases, with 18 bases remaining between them. The germline CDR1 and CDR2 sequences are MGHDK and SYGVNS. The CDR3 contains 17 residues. On this clone: Its antigen is not known.

The clonotype was recovered from a woman aged 18-29 years in good health and CMV-seronegative. The chain is built from TRBV25-1 and TRBJ2-3, with D maybe TRBD2 (5 bases). Sequencing was done on a sample of PBMCs. CDR3 sequence reads: CASSESELGSHTDTQYF. The CDR3 nucleotides are TGTGCCAGCAGTGAGTCAGAACTAGGATCACACACAGATACGCAGTATTTT.